Below, 23 T cell receptor beta chains from the same sample are listed, as sequenced in a study of blood T cell repertoires in COVID-19. Method: immunoSEQ multiplex PCR; TCRdb's copy keeps in-frame clones and lacks some. Of 150,000 to 200,000 clones listed, over 90% are singletons. Sequencing was done on a sample of peripheral blood. The receptors stem from a woman aged 60-75 years with COVID-19, enrolled during active disease.

The chain couples TRBV19 to TRBJ2-7; TRBD1 matches 8 bases. V shed 4 bases, J shed 6 bases, and the junction held 8 bases outside the gene matches. The germline gives CDR1 LNHDA, CDR2 SQIVND (reference sequence). This CDR3 spans 14 amino acids. CDR3 bases: TGTGCCAGTAGTAAGGGGACAGGCCTCCCCGAGCAGTACTTC. This codes for CASSKGTGLPEQYF. The complete variable domain, with remaining parts taken from reference TRBV19 and TRBJ2-7, reads DGGITQSPKYLFRKEGQNVTLSCEQNLNHDAMYWYRQDPGQGLRLIYYSQIVNDFQKGDIAEGYSVSREKKESFPLTVTSAQKNPTAFYLCASSKGTGLPEQYFGPGTRLTVT.

The chain has TRBV7-8 and TRBJ1-6; D not resolved. Between the trimmed V and J ends, which lost 1 base and 0 bases, there was a span of 7 bases. Germline lookup yields CDR1 SGHVS and CDR2 FQNEAQ. The CDR3 has 16 residues. The CDR3, as DNA: TGTGCCAGCAGCTTAGTGGCTAGCTCCTATAATTCACCCCTCCACTTT. This encodes CASSLVASSYNSPLHF.

The V call is TRBV6-5, the J call TRBJ1-5; 8 nucleotides match TRBD1. Germline V gene sequence: CDR1 MNHEY, CDR2 SVGAGI. The CDR3 consists of 14 residues. J lost 4 bases, V lost 5 bases, and 4 bases had no gene match. CDR3 DNA sequence: TGTGCCAGCAGTCGGGACAGGAAAAATCAGCCCCAGCATTTT. It is translated as CASSRDRKNQPQHF.

This clone was picked up one time. The chain combines TRBV12-3 or TRBV12-4 with TRBJ1-2; the match to TRBD1 covers 7 bases. The CDR3 totals 13 residues. After removal of 3 bases from V and 5 bases from J, the junction contained 3 bases not matched to a gene. CDR3 nucleotide sequence: TGTGCCAGCAGTTTCGGGACAGAGTATGGCTACACCTTC. It is translated as CASSFGTEYGYTF.

This clone turned up a few times. The chain couples TRBV6-5 to TRBJ1-3; weak D call: TRBD1 (6 bases). V was shortened by 6 bases and J by 2 bases, with 14 bases between the two germline ends. The CDR3 runs to 15 residues. CDR1 and CDR2 from the germline V gene are MNHEY and SVGAGI. CDR3 loop: CASSSQRGTGNTIYF. The CDR3 region has the DNA TGTGCCAGCAGCAGCCAGAGGGGGACTGGAAACACCATATATTTT.

The genes are TRBV5-4 and TRBJ1-3; D remains unclear. The germline gives CDR1 SGHNT, CDR2 YYREEE (reference sequence). The CDR3 is made up of 17 amino acids. V lost 0 bases and J 2 bases, leaving 15 bases between the germline ends. Here the CDR3 reads CASSLAAGSRTGNTIYF. The CDR3 region has the DNA TGTGCCAGCAGCTTGGCGGCGGGGTCTCGAACTGGAAACACCATATATTTT. Complete variable domain (other parts from reference TRBV5-4 and TRBJ1-3): ETGVTQSPTHLIKTRGQQVTLRCSSQSGHNTVSWYQQALGQGPQFIFQYYREEENGRGNFPPRFSGLQFPNYSSELNVNALELDDSALYLCASSLAAGSRTGNTIYFGEGSWLTVV.

The V and J genes are TRBV2 and TRBJ1-4; 9 bases match TRBD1. Germline trimming cut 5 bases from V and 6 bases from J; bases unmatched to any gene: 4. The CDR3 sequence is 14 residues long. Germline CDR1 and CDR2: SNHLY and FYNNEI. The CDR3 region has the DNA TGTGCCAGCAGTAGGGACAGGGCTTATGAAAAACTGTTTTTT. This gives the protein CASSRDRAYEKLFF.

Only a few counts were recorded for this clone. The V and J genes are TRBV7-9 and TRBJ2-7; tentative D call: TRBD2 (6 bases). Between the trimmed V and J ends, which lost 2 bases and 6 bases, there was a span of 17 bases. Germline CDR1 and CDR2: SEHNR and FQNEAQ (reference sequence). This CDR3 is 15 amino acids long. The CDR3 bases are TGTGCCAGCAGCTTATTAGCCCTCTCGACTAGCGAGCAGTACTTC. Its protein is CASSLLALSTSEQYF.

The V call is TRBV6-2 or TRBV6-3, the J call TRBJ1-5; D possibly corresponds to TRBD1 (5 bases). Germline CDR1 is MNHEY and CDR2 is SVGEGT. CDR3 size: 14 residues. The V and J ends lost 2 bases and 2 bases respectively, with 7 bases between them. CDR3 amino acids: CASSYKGGNQPQHF. CDR3 sequence (DNA): TGTGCCAGCAGTTACAAAGGGGGCAATCAGCCCCAGCATTTT.

The J gene is TRBJ2-7, the V gene TRBV7-9; D might be TRBD1 (6 bases). This CDR3 is 13 amino acids long. V shed 2 bases and J shed 5 bases, with 10 bases lying between them. CDR1 is SEHNR, CDR2 FQNEAQ, per germline (reference sequence). CDR3 coding DNA: TGTGCCAGCAGCTTACTACAGGGAAACGAGCAGTACTTC. Encoded protein: CASSLLQGNEQYF.

J is TRBJ2-1 and V is TRBV4-3, with 8 bases identical to TRBD2. The CDR3 runs to 17 residues. V lost 0 bases, J lost 7 bases, and 11 bases stayed unmatched. Germline V lookup: CDR1 LGHNA, CDR2 YSLEER. As DNA, the CDR3 is TGCGCCAGCAGCCAAGATCCAGTAGCGGGGCGAGGGAATGAGCAGTTCTTC. It is translated as CASSQDPVAGRGNEQFF.

The chain couples TRBV27 to TRBJ1-4, with 12 bases matching TRBD1. V was pared by 4 bases and J by 4 bases, with 10 bases of the junction left unmatched. Germline CDR1 and CDR2: MNHEY and SMNVEV (reference sequence). The CDR3 is 18 residues long. CDR3 amino acids: CASSSTGTGGDDNEKLFF. In nucleotides, the CDR3 is TGTGCCAGCAGTTCCACCGGGACAGGGGGCGATGATAATGAAAAACTGTTTTTT.

The V call is TRBV3-1 (or the pseudogene TRBV3-2), the J call TRBJ1-2; D is undetermined. The V gene lost 1 base and the J gene lost 8 bases, with 8 bases spanning the gap. Germline V gives CDR1 LGHDT, CDR2 YNNKEL (reference sequence). This CDR3 contains 12 residues. CDR3: CASSQGRTGYTF. CDR3 nucleotide sequence: TGTGCCAGCAGCCAAGGGAGGACGGGCTACACCTTC.

The rearrangement uses TRBV14 and TRBJ1-3; TRBD1 is a possible D gene (5 bases). The CDR3 length is 14 residues. The V gene lost 7 bases and the J gene lost 2 bases, with 12 bases spanning the gap. Germline V gene data show CDR1 as SGHDN and CDR2 as FVKESK. CDR3 nucleotide sequence: TGTGCCAGCACGCAGGGTGGCCCTGGAAACACCATATATTTT. Encoded protein: CASTQGGPGNTIYF.

CDR3 sequence reads: CASSYYGLTGDGYTF. The CDR3 DNA reads as TGTGCCAGCAGTTACTATGGGTTAACAGGGGATGGCTACACCTTC. J is TRBJ1-2 and V is TRBV6-5; 7 bases map to TRBD1. Germline V CDR1 and CDR2: MNHEY, SVGAGI. This CDR3 contains 15 residues. J gave up 6 bases and V 1 base, and 8 bases lay outside the gene matches.

This sequence joins TRBV6-5 and TRBJ1-3; D possibly corresponds to TRBD1 (6 bases). CDR1 MNHEY and CDR2 SVGAGI come from the germline V gene. CDR3 size: 14 residues. V was cut by 2 bases and J by 8 bases, with 13 bases left in between. The CDR3 DNA is TGTGCCAGCAGTTACAGAAAACAGGGCCACACCATATATTTT. It is translated as CASSYRKQGHTIYF.

For the CDR3, the DNA is TGTGCCACCGGCAACACCTTGGGACTCGCGAACACCGGGGAGCTGTTTTTT. This codes for CATGNTLGLANTGELFF. The chain couples TRBV15 to TRBJ2-2; a weak D match, TRBD2 (6 bases). V was clipped by 8 bases and J by 0 bases, with 19 bases between them. This CDR3 is 17 amino acids long. Germline loops: CDR1 LNHNV, CDR2 YYDKDF (reference sequence).

J is TRBJ1-1 and V is TRBV7-9; weak D call: TRBD1 (6 bases). This CDR3 spans 14 amino acids. The ends were cut back, 3 bases at V and 2 bases at J, with 10 bases in the middle. Germline V gene data show CDR1 as SEHNR and CDR2 as FQNEAQ (reference sequence). CDR3 region: CASSFRTDNTEAFF. DNA of the CDR3: TGTGCCAGCAGCTTCAGGACAGATAACACTGAAGCTTTCTTT.

This chain joins TRBV5-6 and TRBJ1-5; 8 bases agree with TRBD1. Germline loops: CDR1 SGHDT, CDR2 YYEEEE. This CDR3 comprises 14 residues. V lost 4 bases to trimming and J lost 2 bases; unmatched junction nucleotides: 2. CDR3: CASSRGQGNQPQHF. In nucleotides, the CDR3 is TGTGCCAGCAGCAGGGGACAGGGCAATCAGCCCCAGCATTTT.

This clone appeared once. V and J are TRBV19 and TRBJ2-5, with D unresolved. V was pared by 5 bases and J by 0 bases, with 13 bases between. This CDR3 comprises 15 residues. Germline assignment: CDR1 LNHDA and CDR2 SQIVND (reference sequence). Here the CDR3 DNA reads TGTGCCAGTAGTCCCTTTGCAGGCCACCAAGAGACCCAGTACTTC. Translating it yields CASSPFAGHQETQYF.

The chain employs TRBV5-6 and TRBJ1-6; 8 bases match TRBD1. This CDR3 contains 14 residues. V lost 0 bases to trimming and J lost 12 bases; unmatched junction nucleotides: 5. Germline V gene data show CDR1 as SGHDT and CDR2 as YYEEEE. This CDR3 is CASSLEQGVGPLHF. The CDR3, as DNA: TGTGCCAGCAGCTTGGAACAGGGGGTCGGACCCCTCCACTTT. The whole variable domain, filled in from reference TRBV5-6 and TRBJ1-6, reads DAGVTQSPTHLIKTRGQQVTLRCSPKSGHDTVSWYQQALGQGPQFIFQYYEEEERQRGNFPDRFSGHQFPNYSSELNVNALLLGDSALYLCASSLEQGVGPLHFGNGTRLTVT.

The V gene is TRBV18, the J gene TRBJ2-2; a weak D match, TRBD1 (5 bases). V dropped 3 bases and J dropped 6 bases, with 11 bases sitting between them. Germline V gene sequence: CDR1 KGHSH, CDR2 LQKENI. This CDR3 is 14 amino acids long. CDR3 in DNA: TGTGCCAGCTCACCTCAGGGTAACGCCGGGGAGCTGTTTTTT. Its protein product is CASSPQGNAGELFF.

The CDR3 DNA reads as TGTGCCAGCAGCCAGGACAGGAGAGGTGGCTATGGCTACACCTTC. This sequence encodes CASSQDRRGGYGYTF. The V call is TRBV14, the J call TRBJ1-2; 7 bases map to TRBD1. The CDR3 extends over 15 amino acids. V was pared by 3 bases and J by 4 bases, with 8 bases of the junction left unmatched. Per the germline V gene, CDR1 is SGHDN and CDR2 is FVKESK.